This entry lists 7 T cell receptor beta chains sequenced from one sample in a study of vaccination and CD4 T cells after COVID-19. No cognate antigen is known for these TCRs. The Oncomine TCR Beta short-read assay sequenced DNA from cultured CD4+ T cells. TCRdb reanalysed the PCR reads using MiXCR and keeps one entry per CDR3 protein. The sample consists of about 17,000 distinct CDR3 sequences, approximately 45% of them appearing once. Treatment: approximately 9-day PBMC culture with coronavirus spike peptide pools or control peptides (ViraFEST assay). Sequences were derived from CD4+ T cells from blood, cultured in vitro, sampled before SARS-CoV-2 vaccination. The receptors originated from a human donor who had recovered from COVID-19.

The chain recombines TRBV19 with TRBJ1-1; TRBD1 is a possible D gene (5 bases). The germline gives CDR1 LNHDA, CDR2 SQIVND (reference sequence). The CDR3 is made up of 13 amino acids. The V end lost 6 bases, the J end lost 0 bases, and 8 bases lay between the germline ends. CDR3: CASSRELNTEAFF. CDR3 nucleotides: TGTGCCAGTAGCAGGGAACTGAACACTGAAGCTTTCTTT.

The chain joins TRBV2 to TRBJ1-5; 9 bases line up with TRBD1. This CDR3 spans 15 amino acids. V lost 6 bases, J lost 7 bases, and 10 bases stayed unmatched. Germline values: CDR1 SNHLY, CDR2 FYNNEI. The chain's CDR3 is CASSLTGGVGQPQHF. CDR3 DNA sequence: TGTGCCAGCAGCCTCACAGGGGGCGTAGGCCAGCCCCAGCATTTT.

This clonotype has a handful of counts. The chain carries TRBV20-1 and TRBJ1-2, with 8 positions matching TRBD1. This CDR3 is built from 13 residues. The germline CDR1 and CDR2 sequences are DFQATT and SNEGSKA (reference sequence). The junction had 8 bases not matched to a gene; V was cut back by 3 bases and J by 8 bases. The CDR3 region is CSASDRQGKGYTF. CDR3 sequence (DNA): TGCAGTGCTAGCGACAGACAGGGGAAGGGCTACACCTTC.

The genes are TRBV19 and TRBJ1-2, with D tentatively TRBD1 (5 bases). Germline CDR1 reads LNHDA; CDR2 reads SQIVND (reference sequence). This CDR3 spans 15 amino acids. V was shortened by 4 bases and J by 8 bases, with 20 bases between the two germline ends. The CDR3 DNA is TGTGCCAGTAGTACGAGGGGTTTCGGTTCTATCGGCTACACCTTC. This encodes CASSTRGFGSIGYTF.

The V and J genes are TRBV10-3 and TRBJ1-3; 11 nucleotides agree with TRBD1. V gave up 3 bases and J gave up 2 bases; unmatched junction bases: 3. CDR3 length equals 16 residues. From germline, CDR1 is ENHRY and CDR2 SYGVKD. DNA of the CDR3: TGTGCCATCAGTGATCCGGGACAGGGGGCTGGAAACACCATATATTTT. Protein sequence: CAISDPGQGAGNTIYF.

The CDR3 sequence is CASSYDGAYEQYF. For the CDR3, the DNA is TGTGCCAGCAGTTACGATGGGGCATACGAGCAGTACTTC. The rearrangement links TRBV6-2 or TRBV6-3 to TRBJ2-7, with D possibly being TRBD1 (5 bases). Germline-derived CDR1 and CDR2 are MNHEY and SVGEGT. The CDR3 has 13 residues. V was shortened by 2 bases and J by 4 bases, with 9 bases between the two germline ends.

The chain couples TRBV4-3 to TRBJ1-5; tentative D call: TRBD1 (5 bases). The CDR3 has 14 residues. The V gene's germline CDR1 is LGHNA and CDR2 YSLEER. Trimming cost V 0 bases and J 6 bases, with 9 bases left between them. CDR3 protein: CASSQDGGIQPQHF. DNA for the CDR3: TGCGCCAGCAGCCAAGATGGGGGAATTCAGCCCCAGCATTTT.